This entry is about one TCR beta chain. Cells were sorted from thawed PBMC rested overnight and stained with GMM-loaded CD1B tetramer, viability dye and anti-CD3. The CD1B tetramers carried C32 glucose monomycolate purified from Rhodococcus equi. PBMC for tetramer sorting were first depleted of CD14-expressing monocytes. Tetramer-negative cells, some 95,000 per donor, were also sorted. CDR1 SGHVS and CDR2 FQNEAQ come from the germline V gene. V lost 4 bases to trimming and J lost 4 bases; unmatched junction nucleotides: 2. The CDR3 contains 15 residues. This specimen comes from a study of T cells in tuberculosis. Sequencing of TCR-alpha and TCR-beta chains was unpaired. Method: immunoSEQ multiplex PCR; TCRdb's copy keeps in-frame clones and lacks some. The sample shows 88,000 or so clones, roughly 93% of them seen only once. Notes on the study in general: The stringent gate may have excluded weak CD1B-GMM tetramer binders.

The sample taken for sequencing was CD1b-GMM tetramer-negative cells sorted from PBMCs. The V gene is TRBV7-8, the J gene TRBJ1-6, with TRBD1 matching 9 bases. The origin of this receptor is an adult woman with latent tuberculosis. The CDR3, as DNA: TGTGCCAGCAGCTCCGGGACAGGGTATAATTCACCCCTCCACTTT. It translates to CASSSGTGYNSPLHF. Combining the CDR3 with reference TRBV7-8 and TRBJ1-6 gives the whole variable domain GAGVSQSPRYKVAKRGQDVALRCDPISGHVSLFWYQQALGQGPEFLTYFQNEAQLDKSGLPSDRFFAERPEGSVSTLKIQRTQQEDSAVYLCASSSGTGYNSPLHFGNGTRLTVT.